Below are 25 T cell receptor beta chains sequenced from a single sample in a study of CD8 T cells in ankylosing spondylitis (TCRdb year 2017). Receptor amplification or capture employed 5' RACE. Sequencing instrument: Illumina HiSeq 2500. The public reads were run again by TCRdb, first through fastp at Q25 and then through MiXCR, and only productive beta chains were kept. Identical CDR3 proteins give one entry, which carries the most common genes and DNA. The sample profile shows around 75,000 distinct CDR3 sequences; 5.3% of them were found once. Roughly 2.3% of the sample is in the top ten clones. The specimen was blood, either unsorted or a sorted T cell fraction (not recorded which). The receptor set was obtained from a male donor with ankylosing spondylitis or in good health (not recorded which).

This clonotype has at least ten counts. V usage is TRBV30 and J usage is TRBJ1-5; 9 bases line up with TRBD1. Germline V gene data show CDR1 as GTSNPN and CDR2 as SVGIG (reference sequence). This CDR3 contains 15 residues. The trim removed 2 bases at V and 5 bases at J, leaving 7 bases unmatched. CDR3 region: CAWSTGTGPDQPQHF. DNA for the CDR3: TGTGCCTGGAGTACCGGGACAGGGCCTGATCAGCCCCAGCATTTT.

This clonotype was seen ten or more times. The chain joins TRBV3-1 to TRBJ2-5; unclear D gene. The CDR3 spans 13 residues. V dropped 2 bases and J dropped 0 bases, with 4 bases sitting between them. In germline, CDR1 is LGHDT, CDR2 YNNKEL (reference sequence). As DNA, the CDR3 is TGTGCCAGCAGCCAACAGTACCAAGAGACCCAGTACTTC. Translating it yields CASSQQYQETQYF.

This clonotype was picked up many times. The chain employs TRBV20-1 and TRBJ2-1; no firm D call. The CDR3 covers 14 residues. V lost 5 bases, J lost 1 base, and 12 bases lay in between. Germline loops: CDR1 DFQATT, CDR2 SNEGSKA (reference sequence). The CDR3 DNA reads as TGCAGTGCTTCCCTTTCTAATTCCTACAATGAGCAGTTCTTC. Its translation is CSASLSNSYNEQFF.

This clonotype occurred many times. The V gene is TRBV20-1, the J gene TRBJ1-2; 10 bases match TRBD1. The CDR3 consists of 13 residues. CDR1 is DFQATT, CDR2 SNEGSKA, per germline (reference sequence). The ends lost 3 bases at V and 7 bases at J; junction bases unmatched: 5. CDR3 region: CSASRDRGFGYTF. Written as DNA, the CDR3 is TGCAGTGCTAGCAGGGACAGGGGCTTTGGCTACACCTTC.

This clonotype has at least ten counts. The genes are TRBV24-1 and TRBJ2-3; 8 bases are a match to TRBD1. The junction had 6 bases not matched to a gene; V was cut back by 3 bases and J by 2 bases. This CDR3 comprises 16 residues. Germline V lookup: CDR1 KGHDR, CDR2 SFDVKD. Written as DNA, the CDR3 is TGTGCCACCAGTGATCTGACAGGGGTCTCCACAGATACGCAGTATTTT. Its protein product is CATSDLTGVSTDTQYF.

This clonotype was found many times. This chain joins TRBV2 and TRBJ2-7, with a possible D match to TRBD1 (5 bases). Germline CDR1 and CDR2: SNHLY and FYNNEI. V was shortened by 2 bases and J by 7 bases, with 9 bases between the two germline ends. The CDR3 extends over 12 amino acids. The chain's CDR3 is CASSEQAGEQYF. DNA for the CDR3: TGTGCCAGCAGTGAACAAGCAGGGGAGCAGTACTTC.

This clonotype was counted at least ten times. This chain joins TRBV11-2 and TRBJ2-3; TRBD2 aligns across 16 bases. The germline V gene has CDR1 SGHAT and CDR2 FQNNGV. The V segment lost 5 bases and the J segment 0 bases; nucleotides outside the gene matches: 5. The CDR3 is 18 amino acids. The CDR3 sequence: CASSVGTSGGASTDTQYF. Written as DNA, the CDR3 is TGTGCCAGCAGCGTCGGGACTAGCGGGGGGGCTAGCACAGATACGCAGTATTTT.

This clonotype was recorded many times. This rearrangement joins TRBV11-1 to TRBJ2-7; D is ambiguous. In germline, CDR1 is SGHAT, CDR2 FQDESV (reference sequence). Trimming stripped 0 bases from V and 3 bases from J, with 6 bases between. This CDR3 spans 13 amino acids. The CDR3 DNA is TGTGCCAGCAGCTTAGCGCCGGACTACGAGCAGTACTTC. This codes for CASSLAPDYEQYF.

This clonotype was counted many times. The genes are TRBV15 and TRBJ2-3; D unresolved. V lost 3 bases, J lost 0 bases, and 10 bases lay in between. The CDR3 has 15 amino acids. Germline-derived CDR1 and CDR2 are LNHNV and YYDKDF (reference sequence). CDR3 sequence (DNA): TGTGCCACCAGCAGGGGCGGAATTAGCACAGATACGCAGTATTTT. Translated: CATSRGGISTDTQYF.

This clonotype has a count of ten or more. Because it lacks the conserved phenylalanine or tryptophan at the end, this CDR3 is likely a read error. CDR3 in amino acids: CASMASNNSPLHL. Written as DNA, the CDR3 is TGTGCCAGTATGGCAAGCAATAATTCACCCCTCCACTTA. The chain is built from TRBV19 and TRBJ1-6, with no clear D. V lost 7 bases to trimming and J lost 5 bases, with 9 bases between them. The CDR3 totals 13 residues. CDR1 and CDR2 (germline): LNHDA, SQIVND (reference sequence).

This clonotype has ten or more counts. The DNA for the CDR3 is TGCAGTGCTATTGAGACCGGGACAGTACGCACAGATACGCAGTATTTT. It yields the protein CSAIETGTVRTDTQYF. The chain uses TRBV20-1 and TRBJ2-3; TRBD1 aligns across 7 bases. From germline, CDR1 is DFQATT and CDR2 SNEGSKA (reference sequence). The CDR3 sequence is 16 residues long. Trimming removed 4 bases from V and 1 base from J; junction bases left unmatched: 11.

This clonotype has ten or more counts. This chain connects TRBV27 to TRBJ1-1; D is unclear. V lost 6 bases to trimming and J lost 0 bases, with 14 bases between them. The CDR3 is made up of 15 amino acids. Germline V lookup: CDR1 MNHEY, CDR2 SMNVEV (reference sequence). CDR3 loop: CASSPDPEMNTEAFF. CDR3 nucleotides: TGTGCCAGCAGCCCTGACCCGGAGATGAACACTGAAGCTTTCTTT.

This clonotype was recorded at least ten times. The rearrangement links TRBV5-1 to TRBJ1-1; 7 bases are shared with TRBD1. With 4 bases clipped from V and 0 bases from J, the junction kept 6 bases outside the gene matches. Germline CDR1 reads SGHRS; CDR2 reads YFSETQ. This CDR3 spans 15 amino acids. CDR3 loop: CASSQTTGVNTEAFF. CDR3 coding DNA: TGCGCCAGCAGCCAGACCACAGGGGTGAACACTGAAGCTTTCTTT.

The table lists this clonotype with many counts. The chain recombines TRBV7-9 with TRBJ2-3, with D tentatively TRBD2 (6 bases). Looked up from germline, CDR1 is SEHNR and CDR2 is FQNEAQ (reference sequence). The ends were cut back, 4 bases at V and 6 bases at J, with 17 bases in the middle. There are 15 residues in the CDR3. The DNA for the CDR3 is TGTGCCAGCAGCTCCGGGAGTGTTCGAGGGGATACGCAGTATTTT. It specifies CASSSGSVRGDTQYF.

This clonotype was counted many times. The rearrangement joins TRBV2 to TRBJ2-5; no reliable D call. The CDR3 spans 15 residues. V was pared by 3 bases and J by 3 bases, with 14 bases between. Germline V gene data show CDR1 as SNHLY and CDR2 as FYNNEI. For the CDR3, the DNA is TGTGCCAGCAGTGACCCCCCTAACAGCGAAGAGACCCAGTACTTC. Its protein product is CASSDPPNSEETQYF. Based on the CDR3 plus reference TRBV2 and TRBJ2-5, the full variable domain is EPEVTQTPSHQVTQMGQEVILRCVPISNHLYFYWYRQILGQKVEFLVSFYNNEISEKSEIFDDQFSVERPDGSNFTLKIRSTKLEDSAMYFCASSDPPNSEETQYFGPGTRLLVL.

This clonotype was counted ten times or more. V usage is TRBV3-1 and J usage is TRBJ1-2; TRBD1 matches 9 bases. The CDR3 spans 13 residues. Trimming cost V 4 bases and J 7 bases; bases outside gene matches: 4. Looked up from germline, CDR1 is LGHDT and CDR2 is YNNKEL (reference sequence). The DNA for the CDR3 is TGTGCCAGCAGCCCGGACAGGGGAGGTGGCTACACCTTC. Translating it yields CASSPDRGGGYTF. Drawing the rest from reference TRBV3-1 and TRBJ1-2, the complete variable domain is DTAVSQTPKYLVTQMGNDKSIKCEQNLGHDTMYWYKQDSKKFLKIMFSYNNKELIINETVPNRFSPKSPDKAHLNLHINSLELGDSAVYFCASSPDRGGGYTFGSGTRLTVV.

This clonotype has a count of ten or more. The chain combines TRBV11-2 with TRBJ2-2, with TRBD1 matching 7 bases. CDR3 size: 16 residues. Germline V CDR1 and CDR2: SGHAT, FQNNGV. V lost 1 base to trimming and J lost 1 base; unmatched junction nucleotides: 3. CDR3 bases: TGTGCCAGCAGCTTAGGGGCAGGGGGGAACACCGGGGAGCTGTTTTTT. It specifies CASSLGAGGNTGELFF. The variable domain in full, with the rest retrieved from reference TRBV11-2 and TRBJ2-2, is EAGVAQSPRYKIIEKRQSVAFWCNPISGHATLYWYQQILGQGPKLLIQFQNNGVVDDSQLPKDRFSAERLKGVDSTLKIQPAKLEDSAVYLCASSLGAGGNTGELFFGEGSRLTVL.

The sample holds one count of this clonotype. A much more abundant neighbour one base away suggests this may be a read error. The V gene is TRBV7-2, the J gene TRBJ2-1; 9 bases fit TRBD2. The junction had 5 bases not matched to a gene; V was cut back by 2 bases and J by 9 bases. Looked up from germline, CDR1 is SGHTA and CDR2 is FQGNSA. The length of the CDR3 is 14 residues. The CDR3 nucleotides are TGTGCCAGCAGCTTACTAGCGGGACGCAGTGAGCAGTTCTTC. Translation: CASSLLAGRSEQFF.

This clonotype occurred many times. This chain uses TRBV4-3 with TRBJ1-2; D is unresolved. The CDR3 consists of 16 residues. Germline loops: CDR1 LGHNA, CDR2 YSLEER. With 0 bases removed from V and 6 bases from J, the gap between germline ends came to 17 bases. CDR3 coding DNA: TGCGCCAGCAGCCAAGAACCTATAGGACCTCACGATGGCTACACCTTC. Its protein product is CASSQEPIGPHDGYTF.

This clonotype was seen many times. The V call is TRBV5-1, the J call TRBJ1-1, with 10 positions matching TRBD1. The germline V gene encodes CDR1 SGHRS and CDR2 YFSETQ. Trimming at V came to 4 bases and at J to 0 bases, leaving 6 bases not matched to a gene. The CDR3 length is 16 residues. For the CDR3, the DNA is TGCGCCAGCAGCCCCTGGGACAGGGGATTGAACACTGAAGCTTTCTTT. Protein product: CASSPWDRGLNTEAFF.

This clonotype was counted ten times or more. Here the CDR3 DNA reads TGTGCCAGCAGCCAAAAATCCGGGTATCAAGAGACCCAGTACTTC. Amino acid sequence: CASSQKSGYQETQYF. This rearrangement joins TRBV3-1 to TRBJ2-5; D not certain. There are 15 residues in the CDR3. Looked up from germline, CDR1 is LGHDT and CDR2 is YNNKEL (reference sequence). With 2 bases removed from V and 2 bases from J, the gap between germline ends came to 12 bases.

This clonotype is medium-sized. This chain links TRBV20-1 with TRBJ1-1, with 9 bases that match TRBD1. Looked up from germline, CDR1 is DFQATT and CDR2 is SNEGSKA (reference sequence). V shed 7 bases, J shed 2 bases, and the junction held 5 bases outside the gene matches. This CDR3 comprises 13 residues. CDR3 loop: CSVETGGNTEAFF. The DNA of the CDR3 is TGCAGTGTTGAGACAGGGGGAAACACTGAAGCTTTCTTT.

This clonotype was counted many times. Because it lacks the conserved phenylalanine or tryptophan at the end, this CDR3 is likely a read error. The limits of the CDR3 on the DNA are not certain, so only TCRdb's listed CDR3 is given. CDR3 protein: CASSDSKGPFP. The gene calls are TRBV6-4 and TRBJ1-1. Germline lookup yields CDR1 MRHNA and CDR2 SNTAGT. The CDR3 numbers 11 amino acids, ends counted.

This clonotype was counted ten times or more. This chain uses TRBV20-1 with TRBJ2-2; D perhaps matches TRBD2 (5 bases). The CDR3 is 15 residues long. The ends were cut back, 6 bases at V and 4 bases at J, with 18 bases in the middle. The germline CDR1 and CDR2 sequences are DFQATT and SNEGSKA (reference sequence). The DNA for the CDR3 is TGCAGTGCCCGGACTGGGTCCTCGGGCACCGGGGAGCTGTTTTTT. Its translation: CSARTGSSGTGELFF.

This clonotype was observed once. The chain couples TRBV6-5 to TRBJ1-6; TRBD1 might be the D (6 bases). Trimming took 0 bases from V and 7 from J, leaving 10 bases between them. The CDR3 length is 15 residues. The germline gives CDR1 MNHEY, CDR2 SVGAGI. DNA for the CDR3: TGTGCCAGCAGTTACTCGTCGACAGGCAATTCACCCCTCCACTTT. It specifies CASSYSSTGNSPLHF.